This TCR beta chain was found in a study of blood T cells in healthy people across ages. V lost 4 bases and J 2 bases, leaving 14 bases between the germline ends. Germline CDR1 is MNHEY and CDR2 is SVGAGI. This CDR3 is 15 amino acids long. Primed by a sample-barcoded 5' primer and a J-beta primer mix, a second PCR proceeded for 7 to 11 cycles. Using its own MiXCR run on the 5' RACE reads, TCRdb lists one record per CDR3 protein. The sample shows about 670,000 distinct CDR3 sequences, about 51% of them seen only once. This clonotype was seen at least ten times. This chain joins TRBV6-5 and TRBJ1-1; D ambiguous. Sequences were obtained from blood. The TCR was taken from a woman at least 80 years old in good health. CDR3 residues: CASSSPVPGNTEAFF. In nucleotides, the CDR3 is TGTGCCAGCAGTTCCCCAGTCCCCGGCAACACTGAAGCTTTCTTT.